Listed below are T cell receptor beta chains from one sample, sequenced in a study of blood T cell repertoires in COVID-19. Some clones are missing from TCRdb's copy, which holds only in-frame ones; the method was immunoSEQ multiplex PCR. The sample has about 280,000 clones; about nine tenths are singletons. The sequenced sample consisted of peripheral blood. The receptors shown here come from a man over 45 with acute or convalescent COVID-19. The CDR3 runs from the conserved cysteine through the conserved F or W. The order of the fields is D gene, clone size, V gene, J gene, CDR3 DNA, CDR3 protein. The D gene is left open where the match is weak. Rows may omit the clone size; those that give it use once, few, many or a size class.

TRBD1,NA,TRBV2,TRBJ1-1,TGTGCCAGCAGTGTCCCAGAGGGGGCCACTGAAGCTTTCTTT,CASSVPEGATEAFF
NA,NA,TRBV21-1,TRBJ2-6,TGTGCCAGCAGCAAAGGAGGACAGGTCTCTGGGGCCAACGTCCTGACTTTC,CASSKGGQVSGANVLTF
NA,NA,TRBV19,TRBJ1-1,TGTGCCAGTAGTATCAACAGGGTTTGGACTGAAGCTTTCTTT,CASSINRVWTEAFF
NA,NA,TRBV2,TRBJ1-5,TGTGCCAGCAGTATGGGGGCGCTGGGTCAGCCCCAGCATTTT,CASSMGALGQPQHF
TRBD1,NA,TRBV7-3,TRBJ2-3,TGTGCCAGCAGCTTCAGGGGACAGGCCACAGATACGCAGTATTTT,CASSFRGQATDTQYF
TRBD1,NA,TRBV6-2/TRBV6-3,TRBJ1-2,TGTGCCAGCAGTTACACCTACCGGGACAGGGATTATGGCTACACCTTC,CASSYTYRDRDYGYTF
TRBD1,NA,TRBV6-5,TRBJ2-1,TGTGCCAGCAGTAGGGGACAGTATTACAATGAGCAGTTCTTC,CASSRGQYYNEQFF
TRBD1,NA,TRBV5-1,TRBJ1-2,TGCGCCAGCAGACCCTCCGGGACAGGGGCCCCTATTCCTGGCTACACCTTC,CASRPSGTGAPIPGYTF
TRBD2,NA,TRBV9,TRBJ2-1,TGTGCCAGCAGCGTGGCGGGGGACCCTTACAATGAGCAGTTCTTC,CASSVAGDPYNEQFF
NA,NA,TRBV5-1,TRBJ2-1,TGCGCCAGCAGCTTTACCGGGGAGTCCTACAATGAGCAGTTCTTC,CASSFTGESYNEQFF
TRBD2,NA,TRBV2,TRBJ2-5,TGTGCCAGCAGTGTGCCACTAGCGGGGGAAGAGACCCAGTACTTC,CASSVPLAGEETQYF
TRBD1,NA,TRBV14,TRBJ2-2,TGTGCCAGCAGCCATCTAGCCGGGACAGAGAACACCGGGGAGCTGTTTTTT,CASSHLAGTENTGELFF
TRBD1,NA,TRBV19,TRBJ1-6,TGTGCCAGTAGTCCCGACAGGGTCTCACCCCTCCACTTT,CASSPDRVSPLHF
TRBD1,NA,TRBV14,TRBJ2-6,TGTGCCAGCAGCCTCAACAGGGGCCCCGCCTCTGGGGCCAACGTCCTGACTTTC,CASSLNRGPASGANVLTF
NA,few,TRBV19,TRBJ1-5,TGTGCCAGTAGCAGCGTCCTACCGGGAAGAAGCAATCAGCCCCAGCATTTT,CASSSVLPGRSNQPQHF
TRBD1,NA,TRBV6-5,TRBJ2-7,TGTGCCACCTCCCTAAGGGGGCGGTCATACGAGCAGTACTTC,CATSLRGRSYEQYF
TRBD2,NA,TRBV6-1,TRBJ2-3,TGTGCCAGCAGTGAGGCTCCCCGCGGGGGGCCGTATACGCAGTATTTT,CASSEAPRGGPYTQYF
NA,NA,TRBV4-2,TRBJ1-2,TGTGCCAGCAGCCAAGATAACCAGGGGAGAGGCTACACCTTC,CASSQDNQGRGYTF
NA,NA,TRBV6-5,TRBJ2-7,TGTGCCAGCAGCGGACAGTACGAGCAGTACTTC,CASSGQYEQYF
NA,NA,TRBV12-3/TRBV12-4,TRBJ1-2,TGTGCCAGCAGTTTAGGCAGGGTTTATGGCTACACCTTC,CASSLGRVYGYTF
TRBD1,few,TRBV2,TRBJ1-6,TGTGCCAGCAGGGGGACAGGGACGAGGAATTCACCCCTCCACTTT,CASRGTGTRNSPLHF
TRBD1,few,TRBV19,TRBJ1-2,TGTGCCAGTAGTATGGCCGGGACAGGGGCCTGGGGCTACACCTTC,CASSMAGTGAWGYTF
NA,NA,TRBV3-1/TRBV3-2,TRBJ1-1,TGTGCCAGCAGCCAAGTAGGAGGGGGGGGTGACACTGAAGCTTTCTTT,CASSQVGGGGDTEAFF
NA,NA,TRBV7-9,TRBJ1-6,TGTGCCAGCAGCTCAACCGAGGGCTGGTCACCCCTCCACTTT,CASSSTEGWSPLHF
TRBD1,NA,TRBV15,TRBJ2-2,TGTGCCACCAGCAGAGGACAGGGGTGGTCCGGGGAGCTGTTTTTT,CATSRGQGWSGELFF
TRBD2,NA,TRBV7-6,TRBJ2-1,TGTGCCAGCAGCTTAGAGAGCGGGGGGGCAAATGAGCAGTTCTTC,CASSLESGGANEQFF
NA,NA,TRBV5-1,TRBJ1-1,TGCGCCAGCAGCCTGGAGGGGAGTCGGCAGGGGCGCACTGAAGCTTTCTTT,CASSLEGSRQGRTEAFF
TRBD2,NA,TRBV30,TRBJ2-7,TGTGCCTGGAGTGTACTATTACTAGCGGGGGAGCAGTACTTC,CAWSVLLLAGEQYF
NA,once,TRBV7-3,TRBJ1-3,TGTGCCGGAACACAGGGTATTGGAAACACCATATATTTT,CAGTQGIGNTIYF
NA,NA,TRBV10-3,TRBJ1-2,TGTGCCATCAGCACCAGGGAGGGAAACTATGGCTACACCTTC,CAISTREGNYGYTF
NA,once,TRBV6-5,TRBJ2-3,TGTGCCAGCCCAACTAGCACAGATACGCAGTATTTT,CASPTSTDTQYF
NA,NA,TRBV5-1,TRBJ1-5,TGCGCCAGCAGCCCATGGGGAGAAGGGCAGCCCCAGCATTTT,CASSPWGEGQPQHF
NA,NA,TRBV7-3,TRBJ2-4,TGTGCCAGCAGCGCAGGGCCTCCCCCCAACATTCAGTACTTC,CASSAGPPPNIQYF
NA,NA,TRBV25-1,TRBJ2-2,TGTGCCAGCAGTGAACCCAAGGCGTGGTGGGGGGACACCGGGGAGCTGTTTTTT,CASSEPKAWWGDTGELFF
NA,NA,TRBV9,TRBJ2-2,TGTGCCAGCAGCCCCACACTAGTCCCCCGCGGGGAGCTGTTTTTT,CASSPTLVPRGELFF
NA,once,TRBV5-1,TRBJ1-4,TGCGCCAGCAGCTTTGGGGGGTCAACTAATGAAAAACTGTTTTTT,CASSFGGSTNEKLFF
TRBD2,NA,TRBV4-2,TRBJ2-3,TGTGCCAGCAGCTATCCGGGACTAGCGGGGGGGAATGGAACAGATACGCAGTATTTT,CASSYPGLAGGNGTDTQYF
TRBD1,NA,TRBV9,TRBJ1-6,TGTGCCAGCAGCAAAAGGGACAGCAAATCCTATAATTCACCCCTCCACTTT,CASSKRDSKSYNSPLHF
TRBD1,NA,TRBV6-6,TRBJ1-1,TGTGCCAGCAGTTACTCGATGGACAGGGGTGAAGCTTTCTTT,CASSYSMDRGEAFF
TRBD2,NA,TRBV2,TRBJ2-7,TGTGCCAGCAGCGGAAGGACAGCGGGAGCAGACGAGCAGTACTTC,CASSGRTAGADEQYF
NA,NA,TRBV10-2,TRBJ1-5,TGCGCCAGCACGGGGGAAAACAATCAGCCCCAGCATTTT,CASTGENNQPQHF